The 32 T cell receptor beta chains presented below share a single source sample, sequenced in a study of radiotherapy plus CTLA-4 blockade in lung cancer. Profiled with immunoSEQ multiplex PCR; TCRdb holds only in-frame clones, not every one. The sample lists 65,000 to 70,000 clones; 79% were seen once. Specimen: peripheral blood, collected from a patient treated with radiotherapy plus ipilimumab. These receptors came from a human donor with non-small cell lung cancer who had a complete response to radiotherapy plus ipilimumab.

The genes are TRBV6-5 and TRBJ1-2; TRBD1 agrees at 7 bases. Germline V gene data show CDR1 as MNHEY and CDR2 as SVGAGI. After removal of 6 bases from V and 7 bases from J, the junction contained 2 bases not matched to a gene. The CDR3 has 11 amino acids. The CDR3 is CASSQGVGYTF. Written as DNA, the CDR3 is TGTGCCAGCAGCCAGGGGGTTGGCTACACCTTC.

This clone has more than one count but fewer than ten. The genes are TRBV28 and TRBJ2-7; D is uncertain. The V end lost 6 bases, the J end lost 3 bases, and 12 bases lay between the germline ends. Germline-derived CDR1 and CDR2 are MDHEN and SYDVKM. The CDR3 has 13 residues. Here the CDR3 DNA reads TGTGCCAGCAGCTCAGGATTCGGCTACGAGCAGTACGTC. It encodes CASSSGFGYEQYV.

The chain combines TRBV11-3 with TRBJ2-1, with TRBD2 matching 16 bases. Trimming cost V 5 bases and J 7 bases; bases outside gene matches: 8. The CDR3 runs 17 residues. The germline V gene has CDR1 SGHNT and CDR2 YENEEA. CDR3 sequence (DNA): TGTGCCAGCAGCCTAGGGACTAGCGGGGGGGTTTTGAATGAGCAGTTCTTC. As protein: CASSLGTSGGVLNEQFF.

This clone showed up just once. The J gene is TRBJ2-5, the V gene TRBV7-2, with 9 bases that match TRBD2. Trimming cost V 4 bases and J 4 bases; bases outside gene matches: 4. CDR1 is SGHTA, CDR2 FQGNSA, per germline. The length of the CDR3 is 14 residues. This CDR3 is CASSSLAGPETQYF. CDR3 nucleotides: TGTGCCAGCAGCTCCCTAGCGGGGCCAGAGACCCAGTACTTC.

This clone was seen a single time. This rearrangement joins TRBV4-3 to TRBJ1-1, with 10 positions matching TRBD1. CDR1 LGHNA and CDR2 YSLEER come from the germline V gene. The CDR3 consists of 14 residues. The junction had 5 bases not matched to a gene; V was cut back by 0 bases and J by 10 bases. CDR3 sequence reads: CASSQEEDRGGAFF. The DNA for the CDR3 is TGCGCCAGCAGCCAAGAAGAGGACAGGGGGGGAGCTTTCTTT.

This clone appeared a few times. This chain joins TRBV15 and TRBJ1-4; tentatively, D is TRBD1 (5 bases). The V gene's germline CDR1 is LNHNV and CDR2 YYDKDF (reference sequence). V was pared by 0 bases and J by 5 bases, with 10 bases between. The CDR3 covers 15 residues. CDR3 loop: CATSRDGTPNEKLFF. The CDR3 nucleotides are TGTGCCACCAGCAGAGATGGGACCCCGAATGAAAAACTGTTTTTT.

This chain links TRBV28 with TRBJ1-1, with D unclear. Looked up from germline, CDR1 is MDHEN and CDR2 is SYDVKM. The V end was cut by 7 bases, the J end by 6 bases, with 15 bases between. This CDR3 contains 13 residues. The CDR3 coding sequence is TGTGCCAGCATCGACGGGCCGCGGGCTGAAGCTTTCTTT. Residues: CASIDGPRAEAFF.

The V call is TRBV7-8, the J call TRBJ2-1, with D tentatively TRBD2 (5 bases). V lost 1 base to trimming and J lost 5 bases, with 9 bases between them. Per the germline V gene, CDR1 is SGHVS and CDR2 is FQNEAQ. The CDR3 runs 14 residues. CDR3 in DNA: TGTGCCAGCAGCTTAGGCTGGCGGGACAATGAGCAGTTCTTC. Translated, it gives CASSLGWRDNEQFF.

The count of this clone is one. This rearrangement joins TRBV9 to TRBJ2-1; possible D gene TRBD1, 5 bases. Between the trimmed V and J ends, which lost 4 bases and 6 bases, there was a span of 17 bases. CDR1 and CDR2 from the germline V gene are SGDLS and YYNGEE. This CDR3 has 15 residues. The DNA for the CDR3 is TGTGCCAGCAGCCCCCTTTTCCAGGGTAGCAATGAGCAGTTCTTC. This sequence encodes CASSPLFQGSNEQFF.

This chain links TRBV6-5 with TRBJ2-7; 7 bases map to TRBD1. Germline CDR1 MNHEY, CDR2 SVGAGI. The CDR3 has 14 amino acids. V was pared by 3 bases and J by 7 bases, with 9 bases of the junction left unmatched. CDR3 region: CASSYESGGWEQYV. CDR3 DNA sequence: TGTGCCAGCAGTTATGAGTCAGGGGGTTGGGAGCAGTACGTC.

The V and J genes are TRBV9 and TRBJ2-1; D is perhaps TRBD2 (5 bases). The germline V and J ends were trimmed by 0 bases and 0 bases, with 13 bases remaining between them. The CDR3 spans 17 residues. Germline V gene data show CDR1 as SGDLS and CDR2 as YYNGEE. The CDR3 nucleotides are TGTGCCAGCAGCGTAGCCCTTAGCGTGAGCTCCTACAATGAGCAGTTCTTC. This codes for CASSVALSVSSYNEQFF.

In nucleotides, the CDR3 is TGCGCCAGCAGCCAAGGGGGCTCGCTCTATGGCTACACCTTC. It translates to CASSQGGSLYGYTF. The chain is built from TRBV4-3 and TRBJ1-2; the D gene is possibly TRBD1 (5 bases). In germline, CDR1 is LGHNA, CDR2 YSLEER. Trimming left V 1 base short and J 4 bases short, with 10 bases between. CDR3 size: 14 residues.

The chain uses TRBV7-2 and TRBJ2-2; tentatively, D is TRBD1 (5 bases). Germline lookup yields CDR1 SGHTA and CDR2 FQGNSA. The length of the CDR3 is 15 residues. Trimming left V 0 bases short and J 3 bases short, with 8 bases between. The CDR3 bases are TGTGCCAGCAGCTTAGCGGACACCTACACCGGGGAGCTGTTTTTT. Encoded protein: CASSLADTYTGELFF.

This clone was observed a few times. The rearrangement joins TRBV6-5 to TRBJ1-3, with no clear D. CDR3 length: 16 amino acids. Per germline, CDR1 MNHEY and CDR2 SVGAGI. With 0 bases removed from V and 3 bases from J, the gap between germline ends came to 12 bases. In DNA form, the CDR3 reads TGTGCCAGCAGTTACTCGATTCAGGACCTTGGAAACACCATATATTTT. This translates into CASSYSIQDLGNTIYF.

The CDR3 reads CASSPGELYGYTF. The CDR3, as DNA: TGTGCCAGCTCACCCGGGGAACTCTATGGCTACACCTTC. This chain links TRBV18 with TRBJ1-2; D is uncertain. V gave up 3 bases and J gave up 4 bases, with 9 bases separating them. This CDR3 comprises 13 residues. Germline values: CDR1 KGHSH, CDR2 LQKENI.

The chain is built from TRBV6-6 and TRBJ1-2; no definite D call. This CDR3 contains 14 residues. Trimming took off 7 bases at V and 5 bases at J, with 17 bases between the two ends. Germline V gene lookup returns CDR1 MNHNY and CDR2 SVGAGI (reference sequence). CDR3 coding DNA: TGTGCCAGCAAGGAATTGGCCGGGAAATATGGCTACACCTTC. Its translation: CASKELAGKYGYTF.

The rearrangement links TRBV10-1 to TRBJ1-1; D gene unclear. The V gene's germline CDR1 is WNHNN and CDR2 SYGVQD (reference sequence). The CDR3 is 13 residues long. The V end lost 4 bases, the J end lost 1 base, and 7 bases lay between the germline ends. The CDR3 here is CASSGHENTEAFF. The CDR3, as DNA: TGCGCCAGCAGTGGACACGAGAACACTGAAGCTTTCTTT.

The chain couples TRBV6-9 to TRBJ2-1; the D gene is possibly TRBD1 (5 bases). Germline CDR1 is MNHGY and CDR2 is SVAAGI. V lost 4 bases and J 0 bases, leaving 25 bases between the germline ends. The CDR3 has 20 amino acids. The CDR3 DNA is TGTGCCAGCAGTTCCCCGGACACTCGGGCAGGGTTAAGCTCCTACAATGAGCAGTTCTTC. Its translation is CASSSPDTRAGLSSYNEQFF.

The DNA of the CDR3 is TGTGCCAGCAAACTGACAGGGAACACTGAAGCTTTCTTT. Translating gives CASKLTGNTEAFF. The chain is built from TRBV19 and TRBJ1-1; maybe TRBD1 (6 bases). CDR1 is LNHDA, CDR2 SQIVND, per germline (reference sequence). The germline V and J ends were trimmed by 9 bases and 1 base, with 12 bases remaining between them. The CDR3 runs 13 residues.

The V call is TRBV27, the J call TRBJ2-7; 10 bases fit TRBD1. Trimming took 5 bases from V and 5 from J; bases not matched to a gene: 9. Germline CDR1 MNHEY, CDR2 SMNVEV (reference sequence). CDR3 length equals 15 residues. The CDR3 nucleotides are TGTGCCAGCAGTCGAAGTCGTGGGACAGGGGACGAGCAGTACTTC. Translation: CASSRSRGTGDEQYF.

This clone was picked up one time. The chain joins TRBV2 to TRBJ1-3, with 7 bases fitting TRBD1. V lost 5 bases, J lost 0 bases, and 13 bases stayed unmatched. From germline, CDR1 is SNHLY and CDR2 FYNNEI. The CDR3 loop spans 18 amino acids. The CDR3 DNA reads as TGTGCCAGCAGTCCCGGCCGATGGGACAGCATCTCTGGAAACACCATATATTTT. Encoded protein: CASSPGRWDSISGNTIYF.

This chain joins TRBV23-1 and TRBJ2-6; 7 nucleotides agree with TRBD1. TRBV23-1 is sorted into the ORF group, with uncertain function. Losses at the gene ends were 1 base for V and 0 bases for J; bases not matched to a gene: 3. This CDR3 has 17 amino acids. The CDR3: CASSQWGQYSGANVLTF. The CDR3 DNA follows: TGCGCCAGCAGTCAATGGGGACAGTACTCTGGGGCCAACGTCCTGACTTTC.

This clone was recorded only once. V usage is TRBV4-2 and J usage is TRBJ2-7; 7 bases align to TRBD1. The CDR3 is 13 amino acids. Germline V gives CDR1 LGHNA, CDR2 YNFKEQ. The junction had 4 bases not matched to a gene; V was cut back by 5 bases and J by 3 bases. The CDR3: CASSFGQDYEQYF. CDR3 nucleotide sequence: TGTGCCAGCAGCTTCGGACAGGACTACGAGCAGTACTTC.

The chain has TRBV10-2 and TRBJ2-5; 10 positions agree with TRBD2. Germline CDR1 reads WSHSY; CDR2 reads SAAADI. The V and J ends lost 6 bases and 2 bases, in that order; junction bases with no gene match: 18. This CDR3 is built from 19 residues. CDR3 sequence reads: CASSEASSGTLAGQETQYF. The CDR3, as DNA: TGCGCCAGCAGCGAGGCCAGCAGTGGCACACTAGCGGGACAAGAGACCCAGTACTTC.

The chain carries TRBV6-5 and TRBJ2-1; 10 bases line up with TRBD1. The CDR3 contains 13 residues. Germline V gene sequence: CDR1 MNHEY, CDR2 SVGAGI. The junction had 5 bases not matched to a gene; V was cut back by 6 bases and J by 9 bases. CDR3 region: CASRTGGVGEQFF. CDR3 sequence (DNA): TGTGCCAGCAGGACAGGGGGCGTCGGTGAGCAGTTCTTC.

V usage is TRBV27 and J usage is TRBJ2-1; D gene unclear. CDR3 length: 12 residues. The V end was cut by 5 bases, the J end by 7 bases, with 9 bases between. Per the germline V gene, CDR1 is MNHEY and CDR2 is SMNVEV (reference sequence). As DNA, the CDR3 is TGTGCCAGCAGTCCCACAAGAAATGAGCAGTTCTTC. This translates into CASSPTRNEQFF.

About this clone: No conserved phenylalanine or tryptophan ends this CDR3, so it is likely a read error. The chain is built from TRBV4-1 and TRBJ1-5; 9 bases line up with TRBD1. Germline values: CDR1 MGHRA, CDR2 YSYEKL. The CDR3 is 17 residues long. V lost 0 bases and J lost 4; bases outside the gene matches: 7. CDR3 in amino acids: CASSQDENRGRNQPQHL. CDR3 DNA: TGCGCCAGCAGCCAAGATGAAAACAGGGGGCGAAATCAGCCCCAGCATCTT.

The J gene is TRBJ2-3, the V gene TRBV5-1, with unresolved D. The CDR3 has 13 amino acids. The V gene's germline CDR1 is SGHRS and CDR2 YFSETQ. V gave up 4 bases and J gave up 0 bases, with 6 bases separating them. As DNA, the CDR3 is TGCGCCAGCAGCCAAGACAGCACAGATACGCAGTATTTT. Amino acids: CASSQDSTDTQYF.

The V gene is TRBV25-1, the J gene TRBJ1-5; 7 positions match TRBD1. Germline V CDR1 and CDR2: MGHDK, SYGVNS. The CDR3 has 14 amino acids. Germline trimming cut 9 bases from V and 7 bases from J; bases unmatched to any gene: 12. This CDR3 is CARDRRTGEQPQHF. The CDR3 region has the DNA TGTGCCAGGGACAGGCGGACAGGCGAGCAGCCCCAGCATTTT.

The chain joins TRBV29-1 to TRBJ2-2; D is uncertain. This CDR3 spans 12 amino acids. Germline loops: CDR1 SQVTM, CDR2 ANQGSEA. The V gene lost 4 bases and the J gene lost 1 base, with 4 bases spanning the gap. CDR3 sequence reads: CSVVKNTGELFF. CDR3 sequence (DNA): TGCAGCGTTGTCAAGAACACCGGGGAGCTGTTTTTT.

In DNA form, the CDR3 reads TGTGCCAGCAGCTTGGACAGGGGACCATACACTGAAGCTTTCTTT. Its translation: CASSLDRGPYTEAFF. V and J are TRBV5-4 and TRBJ1-1; TRBD1 matches 7 bases. Losses at the gene ends were 0 bases for V and 3 bases for J; bases not matched to a gene: 5. CDR3 size: 15 residues. Germline CDR1 SGHNT, CDR2 YYREEE (reference sequence).

The V call is TRBV10-3, the J call TRBJ2-3, with 7 nucleotides matching TRBD2. Germline V gives CDR1 ENHRY, CDR2 SYGVKD. CDR3 length: 13 residues. The V gene end was trimmed by 7 bases and the J gene end by 4 bases; junction bases not matched to a gene: 5. CDR3 nucleotide sequence: TGTGCCATCATGCGGGAGAGCGCAGATACGCAGTATTTT. Its translation: CAIMRESADTQYF.